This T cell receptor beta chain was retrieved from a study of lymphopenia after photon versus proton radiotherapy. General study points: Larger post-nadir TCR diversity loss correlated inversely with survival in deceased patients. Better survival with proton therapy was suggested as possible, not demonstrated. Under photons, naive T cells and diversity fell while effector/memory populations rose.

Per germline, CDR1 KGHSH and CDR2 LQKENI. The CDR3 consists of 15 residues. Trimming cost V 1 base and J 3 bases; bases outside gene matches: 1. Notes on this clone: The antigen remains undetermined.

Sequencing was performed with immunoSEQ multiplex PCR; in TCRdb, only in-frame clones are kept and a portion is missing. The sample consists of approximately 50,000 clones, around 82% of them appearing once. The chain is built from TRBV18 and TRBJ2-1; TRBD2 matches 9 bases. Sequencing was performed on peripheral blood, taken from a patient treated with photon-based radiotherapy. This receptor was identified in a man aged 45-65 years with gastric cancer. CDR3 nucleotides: TGTGCCAGCTCACCACGGACTAGCGACTACAATGAGCAGTTCTTC. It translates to CASSPRTSDYNEQFF.